This is a list of T cell receptor beta chains from one sample in a study of blood T cell repertoires in COVID-19. The protocol was immunoSEQ multiplex PCR, while the TCRdb copy is restricted to in-frame clones and leaves out a portion. The repertoire holds fewer than 300,000 clones, with 70% to 90% as singletons. The sequenced sample was peripheral blood. Every receptor here comes from a woman aged 40-49 years who had recovered from COVID-19. Each CDR3 is given with its conserved first and last residue. A D gene is named only where the DNA matches it firmly. Rows may omit the clone size; those that give it use once, few, many or a size class.

d_call: TRBD2
v_call: TRBV29-1
clone_size: .
j_call: TRBJ2-1
cdr3_nt: TGCAGCGGCGGCGGGAGGGTGTACAATGAGCAGTTCTTC
cdr3_aa: CSGGGRVYNEQFF

d_call: .
v_call: TRBV6-5
clone_size: few
j_call: TRBJ2-3
cdr3_nt: TGTGCCAGCAGTCCCCCCGGTGTTTGGACAGATACGCAGTATTTT
cdr3_aa: CASSPPGVWTDTQYF

d_call: TRBD2
v_call: TRBV19
clone_size: .
j_call: TRBJ2-5
cdr3_nt: TGTGCCAGTAGTATGGGTCCGGGAGGCGGGGAGACCCAGTACTTC
cdr3_aa: CASSMGPGGGETQYF

d_call: .
v_call: TRBV7-9
clone_size: few
j_call: TRBJ1-2
cdr3_nt: TGTGCCAGCAGCCCGGGATCGATTAACTATGGCTACACCTTC
cdr3_aa: CASSPGSINYGYTF

d_call: .
v_call: TRBV12-5
clone_size: .
j_call: TRBJ2-2
cdr3_nt: TGTGCTAGTGGTTTGGTACTAGCCGTAGGGGCCGGGGAGCTGTTTTTT
cdr3_aa: CASGLVLAVGAGELFF

d_call: .
v_call: TRBV3-1/TRBV3-2
clone_size: .
j_call: TRBJ1-1
cdr3_nt: TGTGCCAGCAGCCACAGGGGCTCGGGCACTGAAGCTTTCTTT
cdr3_aa: CASSHRGSGTEAFF

d_call: .
v_call: TRBV28
clone_size: .
j_call: TRBJ1-2
cdr3_nt: TGTGCCAGCAGTTTACCTCAAGGGGGTAGGGGCTACACCTTC
cdr3_aa: CASSLPQGGRGYTF

d_call: .
v_call: TRBV5-6
clone_size: .
j_call: TRBJ1-1
cdr3_nt: TGTGCCAGCACCCGACCCCTCGGGGCTGAAGCTTTCTTT
cdr3_aa: CASTRPLGAEAFF

d_call: .
v_call: TRBV5-1
clone_size: .
j_call: TRBJ2-1
cdr3_nt: TGCGCCAGCAGCTTGGCCGGGGTCCCAAACCCCTACAATGAGCAGTTCTTC
cdr3_aa: CASSLAGVPNPYNEQFF

d_call: .
v_call: TRBV7-8
clone_size: .
j_call: TRBJ1-2
cdr3_nt: TGTGCCAGCAGCTTAGTTGGCCCCAGGGCAGATGGCTACACCTTC
cdr3_aa: CASSLVGPRADGYTF

d_call: .
v_call: TRBV7-2
clone_size: .
j_call: TRBJ2-3
cdr3_nt: TGTGCCAGCAGCTTACGTCTAGTATCTAGCACAGATACGCAGTATTTT
cdr3_aa: CASSLRLVSSTDTQYF

d_call: .
v_call: TRBV7-2
clone_size: .
j_call: TRBJ2-1
cdr3_nt: TGTGCCAGCAGCCCTAGTAGCGCCTACAATGAGCAGTTCTTC
cdr3_aa: CASSPSSAYNEQFF

d_call: TRBD2
v_call: TRBV7-2
clone_size: .
j_call: TRBJ2-5
cdr3_nt: TGTGCCAGCAGCTTAACTCCTAGCGGGAGGGGAGAGACCCAGTACTTC
cdr3_aa: CASSLTPSGRGETQYF

d_call: .
v_call: TRBV11-2
clone_size: .
j_call: TRBJ1-1
cdr3_nt: TGTGCCAGCAGCTTATTCCGGGGGAACCAGGTGAACACTGAAGCTTTCTTT
cdr3_aa: CASSLFRGNQVNTEAFF

d_call: TRBD1
v_call: TRBV6-1
clone_size: .
j_call: TRBJ1-2
cdr3_nt: TGTGCCAGCAGTGAGGGACAGGGAACCTACTATGGCTACACCTTC
cdr3_aa: CASSEGQGTYYGYTF

d_call: .
v_call: TRBV10-3
clone_size: .
j_call: TRBJ2-7
cdr3_nt: TGTGCCATCAGGCCAGCCCCGGGCTCCTACGAGCAGTACTTC
cdr3_aa: CAIRPAPGSYEQYF

d_call: TRBD1
v_call: TRBV19
clone_size: .
j_call: TRBJ1-1
cdr3_nt: TGTGCCAGTAGTATCCCGGACAGGGGATCTTTCACTGAAGCTTTCTTT
cdr3_aa: CASSIPDRGSFTEAFF

d_call: .
v_call: TRBV5-1
clone_size: once
j_call: TRBJ1-2
cdr3_nt: TGCGCCAGCAGCTTGGAGAGGGACTATGGCTACACCTTC
cdr3_aa: CASSLERDYGYTF

d_call: TRBD1
v_call: TRBV5-4
clone_size: .
j_call: TRBJ1-4
cdr3_nt: TGTGCCAGCAGCCCCGGGACAGGGGAGGGAGAAAAACTGTTTTTT
cdr3_aa: CASSPGTGEGEKLFF

d_call: TRBD2
v_call: TRBV5-1
clone_size: .
j_call: TRBJ2-1
cdr3_nt: TGCGCCAGCAGCCCCATGGGGGCCCCTAGCGGGAGGGAGAGCTCCTACAATGAGCAGTTCTTC
cdr3_aa: CASSPMGAPSGRESSYNEQFF

d_call: TRBD2
v_call: TRBV20-1
clone_size: once
j_call: TRBJ2-3
cdr3_nt: TGCAGTGCTAGTGTCCTAGCGGGAGGGAGCACAGATACGCAGTATTTT
cdr3_aa: CSASVLAGGSTDTQYF

d_call: TRBD2
v_call: TRBV18
clone_size: .
j_call: TRBJ2-4
cdr3_nt: TGTGCCAGCTCACCAGGGACTAGCGGGAGGGGCCCGGGGAACATTCAGTACTTC
cdr3_aa: CASSPGTSGRGPGNIQYF

d_call: TRBD1
v_call: TRBV24-1
clone_size: .
j_call: TRBJ2-1
cdr3_nt: TGTGCCACCAGTGAGGGGCAGGGGGCGAAGCAGTTCTTC
cdr3_aa: CATSEGQGAKQFF

d_call: .
v_call: TRBV7-3
clone_size: .
j_call: TRBJ2-1
cdr3_nt: TGTGCCAGCAGCCCAGGGGTTAACTACAATGAGCAGTTCTTC
cdr3_aa: CASSPGVNYNEQFF

d_call: TRBD2
v_call: TRBV20-1
clone_size: once
j_call: TRBJ2-1
cdr3_nt: TGCAGTGCTACGACCCCGGGACTAGGAGTCTTC
cdr3_aa: CSATTPGLGVF

d_call: TRBD1
v_call: TRBV9
clone_size: .
j_call: TRBJ1-1
cdr3_nt: TGTGCCAGCAGCGCGGCGACAGGGGCCGGGGCTGAAGCTTTCTTT
cdr3_aa: CASSAATGAGAEAFF

d_call: .
v_call: TRBV5-4
clone_size: .
j_call: TRBJ2-3
cdr3_nt: TGTGCCAGCAGCCCCGGTGGGGACTTTGGAGCAGATACGCAGTATTTT
cdr3_aa: CASSPGGDFGADTQYF

d_call: .
v_call: TRBV3-1/TRBV3-2
clone_size: .
j_call: TRBJ2-3
cdr3_nt: TGTGCCAGCAGCCAAGTCGGAGGCCTGCGGGCAGATACGCAGTATTTT
cdr3_aa: CASSQVGGLRADTQYF

d_call: .
v_call: TRBV18
clone_size: .
j_call: TRBJ1-1
cdr3_nt: TGTGCCAGCTCCCCGGACAGCCAAGCTTTCTTT
cdr3_aa: CASSPDSQAFF

d_call: TRBD1
v_call: TRBV28
clone_size: .
j_call: TRBJ1-6
cdr3_nt: TGTGCCAGCCACTTCGGCGGGACAGGGGGTTCACCCCTCCACTTT
cdr3_aa: CASHFGGTGGSPLHF

d_call: TRBD1
v_call: TRBV19
clone_size: .
j_call: TRBJ2-2
cdr3_nt: TGTGCCAGTAGCTTGACAGGGGTCGCCACCGGGGAGCTGTTTTTT
cdr3_aa: CASSLTGVATGELFF

d_call: .
v_call: TRBV11-3
clone_size: once
j_call: TRBJ2-1
cdr3_nt: TGTGCCCGCGGGGCCGGGAGACCCTACAATGAGCAGTTCTTC
cdr3_aa: CARGAGRPYNEQFF

d_call: TRBD1
v_call: TRBV5-1
clone_size: .
j_call: TRBJ1-5
cdr3_nt: TGCGCCAGCAGCTTGGGGGATTACAGGGGCGTCGATCAGCCCCAGCATTTT
cdr3_aa: CASSLGDYRGVDQPQHF

d_call: .
v_call: TRBV2
clone_size: .
j_call: TRBJ1-1
cdr3_nt: TGTGCCAGCAGATTCGGAGGGAGGGTCACTGAAGCTTTCTTT
cdr3_aa: CASRFGGRVTEAFF

d_call: .
v_call: TRBV7-9
clone_size: .
j_call: TRBJ1-5
cdr3_nt: TGTGCCAGCAGCTTAGAAGTGGCCCAGCCCCAGCATTTT
cdr3_aa: CASSLEVAQPQHF

d_call: TRBD1
v_call: TRBV18
clone_size: few
j_call: TRBJ1-2
cdr3_nt: TGTGCCAGCTCACAGTTGCCAGGGGGCCCAAACTATGGCTACACCTTC
cdr3_aa: CASSQLPGGPNYGYTF

d_call: TRBD2
v_call: TRBV5-1
clone_size: .
j_call: TRBJ2-3
cdr3_nt: TGCGCCAGCAGCTTGGTGGGGGGGGCAGATACGCAGTATTTT
cdr3_aa: CASSLVGGADTQYF

d_call: .
v_call: TRBV7-2
clone_size: .
j_call: TRBJ2-7
cdr3_nt: TGTGCCAGCAGCCCCCGGGGAGGCTACGAGCAGTACTTC
cdr3_aa: CASSPRGGYEQYF

d_call: .
v_call: TRBV7-2
clone_size: .
j_call: TRBJ2-7
cdr3_nt: TGTGCCAGCAGCTTAGCCCCCATCTACGAGCAGTACTTC
cdr3_aa: CASSLAPIYEQYF

d_call: TRBD2
v_call: TRBV7-8
clone_size: .
j_call: TRBJ2-6
cdr3_nt: TGTGCCAGCAGCCCGAGGGGCATGTCGGTAGCGGGAGTGGGGGCCAACGTCCTGACTTTC
cdr3_aa: CASSPRGMSVAGVGANVLTF

d_call: .
v_call: TRBV12-3/TRBV12-4
clone_size: .
j_call: TRBJ1-6
cdr3_nt: TGTGCCAGCAGTGCCCCCGGGGGTCCCCTCCACTTT
cdr3_aa: CASSAPGGPLHF

d_call: .
v_call: TRBV5-6
clone_size: .
j_call: TRBJ1-6
cdr3_nt: TGTGCCAGCAGCTTGTCCGGGTTCGGCTCACCCCTCCACTTT
cdr3_aa: CASSLSGFGSPLHF

d_call: TRBD1
v_call: TRBV5-1
clone_size: .
j_call: TRBJ1-2
cdr3_nt: TGCGCCAGCAGCCCAGGACAGGGGCTCTATGGCTACACCTTC
cdr3_aa: CASSPGQGLYGYTF

d_call: .
v_call: TRBV5-6
clone_size: few
j_call: TRBJ1-3
cdr3_nt: TGTGCCAGCAGCCCCCCGACAGGAGGAGGAAACACCATATATTTT
cdr3_aa: CASSPPTGGGNTIYF

d_call: .
v_call: TRBV6-5
clone_size: .
j_call: TRBJ1-2
cdr3_nt: TGTGCCAGCAGTTACAGAGGCGGGACTAACTATGGCTACACCTTC
cdr3_aa: CASSYRGGTNYGYTF

d_call: TRBD1
v_call: TRBV27
clone_size: .
j_call: TRBJ1-4
cdr3_nt: TGTGCCAGCAGTCTTAGGGACAGCAATAATGAAAAACTGTTTTTT
cdr3_aa: CASSLRDSNNEKLFF